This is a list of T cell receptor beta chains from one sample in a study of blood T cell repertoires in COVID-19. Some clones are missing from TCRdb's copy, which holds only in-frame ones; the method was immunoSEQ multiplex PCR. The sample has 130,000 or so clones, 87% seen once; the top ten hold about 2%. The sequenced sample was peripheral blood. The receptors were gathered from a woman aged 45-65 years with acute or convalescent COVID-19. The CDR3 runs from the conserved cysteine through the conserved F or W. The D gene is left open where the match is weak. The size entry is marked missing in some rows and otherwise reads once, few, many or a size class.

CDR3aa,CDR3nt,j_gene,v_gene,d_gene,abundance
CASSQGENGGYTF,TGTGCCAGCAGCCAAGGGGAGAATGGAGGCTACACCTTC,TRBJ1-2,TRBV3-1/TRBV3-2,-,once
CASSQLAGGTDTQYF,TGTGCCAGCAGCCAACTAGCGGGGGGAACAGATACGCAGTATTTT,TRBJ2-3,TRBV4-2,TRBD2,-
CASSLERGLVYGYTF,TGTGCCAGCAGCTTGGAGCGAGGGTTGGTCTATGGCTACACCTTC,TRBJ1-2,TRBV5-4,-,-
CASSPADLEQFF,TGTGCCAGCAGCCCAGCGGACCTTGAGCAGTTCTTC,TRBJ2-1,TRBV9,-,-
CASSQQRLAANTGELFF,TGCGCCAGCAGCCAACAAAGACTAGCGGCGAACACCGGGGAGCTGTTTTTT,TRBJ2-2,TRBV4-3,TRBD2,-
CASSLATYEQYF,TGTGCCAGCAGCTTAGCAACCTACGAGCAGTACTTC,TRBJ2-7,TRBV5-6,-,once
CAISEGQEQETQYF,TGTGCCATCAGCGAGGGGCAGGAACAAGAGACCCAGTACTTC,TRBJ2-5,TRBV10-3,-,-
CASSAGTGKDTEAFF,TGTGCCAGCAGCGCAGGGACAGGGAAGGACACTGAAGCTTTCTTT,TRBJ1-1,TRBV11-3,TRBD1,once
CASSGDRDTGELFF,TGTGCCAGCTCAGGAGACAGGGACACCGGGGAGCTGTTTTTT,TRBJ2-2,TRBV18,TRBD1,-
CASSPRFDNSPLHF,TGCGCCAGCAGTCCCCGGTTTGATAATTCACCCCTCCACTTT,TRBJ1-6,TRBV5-1,-,-
CASSLFQGRTYEQYF,TGTGCCAGCAGCTTATTCCAGGGGAGAACCTACGAGCAGTACTTC,TRBJ2-7,TRBV7-7,-,-
CASGGQGTPGNTIYF,TGTGCCAGTGGGGGACAGGGAACCCCTGGAAACACCATATATTTT,TRBJ1-3,TRBV19,TRBD1,-
CASSATGSWSGELFF,TGTGCCAGCAGCGCCACGGGATCATGGTCCGGGGAGCTGTTTTTT,TRBJ2-2,TRBV7-9,-,-
CASKGDSFSMNTEAFF,TGTGCCAGCAAAGGGGACAGCTTCAGCATGAACACTGAAGCTTTCTTT,TRBJ1-1,TRBV27,TRBD1,-
CASSSGTSGGWETQYF,TGTGCCAGCAGTTCCGGGACTAGCGGGGGTTGGGAGACCCAGTACTTC,TRBJ2-5,TRBV27,TRBD2,-
CASSLVGAVDEQFF,TGCGCCAGCAGCTTGGTGGGGGCCGTGGATGAGCAGTTCTTC,TRBJ2-1,TRBV5-1,-,-
CASSLERAEAFF,TGTGCCAGCAGCTTGGAACGGGCTGAAGCTTTCTTT,TRBJ1-1,TRBV5-4,-,-
CASTGTSGYQETQYF,TGCGCCAGCACGGGGACTAGCGGATATCAAGAGACCCAGTACTTC,TRBJ2-5,TRBV10-2,TRBD2,-
CATSEQTGGAGIQQKAFF,TGTGCCACCAGTGAGCAAACAGGGGGCGCAGGAATTCAGCAAAAAGCTTTCTTT,TRBJ1-1,TRBV24-1,TRBD1,-
CASSQPRLNEQFF,TGTGCCAGCAGCCAACCCAGGTTGAATGAGCAGTTCTTC,TRBJ2-1,TRBV3-1/TRBV3-2,-,-
CASSVLPGGGNSPLHF,TGTGCCAGCAGCGTACTCCCAGGGGGAGGTAATTCACCCCTCCACTTT,TRBJ1-6,TRBV9,TRBD1,-
CASTIAQGNQPQHF,TGTGCCAGCACTATCGCCCAGGGTAATCAGCCCCAGCATTTT,TRBJ1-5,TRBV6-5,-,few
CASSSRTSGVQETQYF,TGTGCCAGCAGCTCCCGGACTAGCGGGGTGCAAGAGACCCAGTACTTC,TRBJ2-5,TRBV5-6,TRBD2,-
CASRADRGLIASNQPQHF,TGCGCCAGCAGGGCAGACAGGGGGCTAATTGCGAGCAATCAGCCCCAGCATTTT,TRBJ1-5,TRBV10-2,TRBD1,-
CASSSPGRGGGSEAFF,TGTGCCAGTAGTAGCCCGGGGAGGGGAGGAGGTTCTGAAGCTTTCTTT,TRBJ1-1,TRBV19,-,few
CASSSLAEGTDTQYF,TGTGCCAGCAGTTCTCTAGCGGAGGGGACAGATACGCAGTATTTT,TRBJ2-3,TRBV6-5,TRBD2,-
CASSAPGAGPSYEQYF,TGTGCCAGCAGCGCCCCCGGAGCGGGACCCTCCTACGAGCAGTACTTC,TRBJ2-7,TRBV11-2,TRBD2,-
CSVGHRDSSNYGYTF,TGCAGCGTTGGACACCGGGACAGTTCTAACTATGGCTACACCTTC,TRBJ1-2,TRBV29-1,TRBD1,-
CASSTGAGGYNEQFF,TGTGCCAGCAGCACAGGGGCGGGGGGATACAATGAGCAGTTCTTC,TRBJ2-1,TRBV9,-,-
CASKRAAASYNEQFF,TGTGCCAGCAAACGAGCGGCGGCGTCCTACAATGAGCAGTTCTTC,TRBJ2-1,TRBV2,-,-
CASSSLGLDPAYEQYF,TGTGCCAGCAGTTCGCTAGGACTAGACCCCGCCTACGAGCAGTACTTC,TRBJ2-7,TRBV27,TRBD2,-